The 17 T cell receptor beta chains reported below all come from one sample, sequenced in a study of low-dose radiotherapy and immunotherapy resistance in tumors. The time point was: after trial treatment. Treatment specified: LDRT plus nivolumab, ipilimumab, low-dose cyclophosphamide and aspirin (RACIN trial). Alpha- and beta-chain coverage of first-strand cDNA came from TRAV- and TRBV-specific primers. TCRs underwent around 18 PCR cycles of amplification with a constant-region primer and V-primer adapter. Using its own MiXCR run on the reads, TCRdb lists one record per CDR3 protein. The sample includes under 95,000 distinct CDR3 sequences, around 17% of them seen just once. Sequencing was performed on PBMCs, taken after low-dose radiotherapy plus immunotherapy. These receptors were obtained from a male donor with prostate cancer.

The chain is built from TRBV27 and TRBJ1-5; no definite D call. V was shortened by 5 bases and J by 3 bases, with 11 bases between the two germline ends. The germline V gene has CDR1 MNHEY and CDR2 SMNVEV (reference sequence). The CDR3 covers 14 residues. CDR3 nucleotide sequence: TGTGCCAGCAGTCTCTGGTCGACCAATCAGCCCCAGCATTTT. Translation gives CASSLWSTNQPQHF.

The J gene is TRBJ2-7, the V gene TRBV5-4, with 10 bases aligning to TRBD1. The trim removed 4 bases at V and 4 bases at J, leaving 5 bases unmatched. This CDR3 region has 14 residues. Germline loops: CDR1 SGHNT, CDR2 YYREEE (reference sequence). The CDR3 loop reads CASSETGGLYEQYF. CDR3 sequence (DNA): TGTGCCAGCAGCGAGACAGGGGGCCTGTACGAGCAGTACTTC.

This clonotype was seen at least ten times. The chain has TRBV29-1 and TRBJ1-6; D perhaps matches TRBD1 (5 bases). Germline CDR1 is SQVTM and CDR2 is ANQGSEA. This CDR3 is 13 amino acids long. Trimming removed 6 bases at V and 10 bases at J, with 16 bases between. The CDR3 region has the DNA TGCAGCGTAGGAGAGCTAAGGGACTCACCCCTCCACTTT. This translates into CSVGELRDSPLHF.

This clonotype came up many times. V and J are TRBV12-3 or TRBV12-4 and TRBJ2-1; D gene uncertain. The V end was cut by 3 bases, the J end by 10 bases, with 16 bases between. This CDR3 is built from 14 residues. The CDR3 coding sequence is TGTGCCAGCAGTTTCAAGTCAAGTTCAATCGAGCAGTTCTTC. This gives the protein CASSFKSSSIEQFF.

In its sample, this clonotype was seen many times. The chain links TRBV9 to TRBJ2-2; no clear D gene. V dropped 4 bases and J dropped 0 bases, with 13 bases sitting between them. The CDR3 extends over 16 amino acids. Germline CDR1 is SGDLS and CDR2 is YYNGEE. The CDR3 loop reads CASSTGALANTGELFF. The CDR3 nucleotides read TGTGCCAGCAGCACCGGCGCCCTCGCGAACACCGGGGAGCTGTTTTTT.

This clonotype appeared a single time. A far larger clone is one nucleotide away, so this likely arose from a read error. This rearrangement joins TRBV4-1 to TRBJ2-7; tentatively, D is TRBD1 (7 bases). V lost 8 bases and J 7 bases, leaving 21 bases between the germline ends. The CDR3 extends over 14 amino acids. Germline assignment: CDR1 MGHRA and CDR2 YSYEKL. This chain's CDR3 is CASDQGEVHNEQYF. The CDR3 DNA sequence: TGCGCCAGCGACCAGGGGGAGGTCCACAATGAGCAGTACTTC.

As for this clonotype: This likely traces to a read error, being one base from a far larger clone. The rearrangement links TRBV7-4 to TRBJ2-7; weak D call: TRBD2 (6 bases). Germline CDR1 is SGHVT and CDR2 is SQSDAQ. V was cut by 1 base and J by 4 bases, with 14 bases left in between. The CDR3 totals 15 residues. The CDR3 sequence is CASSLGTGGKYEQYF. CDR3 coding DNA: TGTGCCAGCAGCTTAGGTACTGGCGGGAAGTACGAGCAGTACTTC.

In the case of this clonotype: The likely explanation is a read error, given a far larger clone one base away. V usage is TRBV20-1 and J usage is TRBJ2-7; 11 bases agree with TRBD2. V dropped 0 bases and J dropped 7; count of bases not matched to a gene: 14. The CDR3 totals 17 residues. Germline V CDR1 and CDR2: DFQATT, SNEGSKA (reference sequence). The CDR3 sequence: CSARDPGTSGSYNEQYF. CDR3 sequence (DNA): TGCAGTGCTAGAGATCCGGGGACTAGCGGAAGCTACAATGAGCAGTACTTC.

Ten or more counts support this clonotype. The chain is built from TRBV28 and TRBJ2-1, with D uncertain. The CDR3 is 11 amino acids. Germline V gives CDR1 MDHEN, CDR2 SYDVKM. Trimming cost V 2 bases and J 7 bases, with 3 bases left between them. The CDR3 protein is CASSLRNEQFF. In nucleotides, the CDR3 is TGTGCCAGCAGTTTAAGGAATGAGCAGTTCTTC. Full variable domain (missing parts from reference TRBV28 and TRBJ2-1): DVKVTQSSRYLVKRTGEKVFLECVQDMDHENMFWYRQDPGLGLRLIYFSYDVKMKEKGDIPEGYSVSREKKERFSLILESASTNQTSMYLCASSLRNEQFFGPGTRLTVL.

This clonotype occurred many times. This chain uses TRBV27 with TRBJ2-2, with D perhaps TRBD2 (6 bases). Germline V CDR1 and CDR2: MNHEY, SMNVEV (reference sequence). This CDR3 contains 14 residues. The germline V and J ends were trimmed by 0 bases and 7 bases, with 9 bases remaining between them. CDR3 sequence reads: CASSLSRGIGELFF. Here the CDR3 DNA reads TGTGCCAGCAGTTTATCCCGGGGGATCGGGGAGCTGTTTTTT.

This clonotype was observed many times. In DNA, the CDR3 is TGTGCCAGCAGGCGGAGATATGAGCAGTTCTTC. Translation gives CASRRRYEQFF. V is TRBV28 and J is TRBJ2-1; D gene unclear. The CDR3 sequence is 11 residues long. Germline loops: CDR1 MDHEN, CDR2 SYDVKM. Between the trimmed V and J ends, which lost 6 bases and 8 bases, there was a span of 8 bases.

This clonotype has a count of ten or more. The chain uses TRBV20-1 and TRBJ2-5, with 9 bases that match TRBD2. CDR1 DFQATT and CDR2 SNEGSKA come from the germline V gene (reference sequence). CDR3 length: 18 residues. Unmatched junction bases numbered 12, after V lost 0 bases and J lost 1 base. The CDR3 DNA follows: TGCAGTGCTAGAGATCGGAGCGGGAGGTCCATTTTCCAAGAGACCCAGTACTTC. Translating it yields CSARDRSGRSIFQETQYF.

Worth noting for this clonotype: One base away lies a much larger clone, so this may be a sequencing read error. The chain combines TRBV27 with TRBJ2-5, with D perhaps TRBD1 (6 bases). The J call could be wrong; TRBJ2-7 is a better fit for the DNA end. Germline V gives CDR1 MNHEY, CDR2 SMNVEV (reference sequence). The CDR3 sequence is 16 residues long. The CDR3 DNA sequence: TGTGCCAGCAGTCCAGCCCAGGGGCGGTCCTCCGACGAGCAGTACTTC. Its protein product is CASSPAQGRSSDEQYF.

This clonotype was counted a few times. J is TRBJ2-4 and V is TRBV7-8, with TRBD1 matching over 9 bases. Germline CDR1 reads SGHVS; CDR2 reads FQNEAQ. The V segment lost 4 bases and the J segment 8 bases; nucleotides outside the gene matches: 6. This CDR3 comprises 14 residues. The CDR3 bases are TGTGCCAGCAGCTCGGGACAGGGCAGACACATTCAGTACTTC. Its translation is CASSSGQGRHIQYF.

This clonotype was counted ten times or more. The CDR3: CASGKGTGVSTGGLGYTF. The CDR3 DNA is TGTGCCAGCGGAAAGGGAACAGGGGTATCTACGGGAGGTTTGGGCTACACCTTC. J is TRBJ1-2 and V is TRBV5-4; 7 bases align to TRBD1. Germline CDR1 is SGHNT and CDR2 is YYREEE (reference sequence). V was pared by 7 bases and J by 8 bases, with 26 bases of the junction left unmatched. This CDR3 has 18 amino acids.

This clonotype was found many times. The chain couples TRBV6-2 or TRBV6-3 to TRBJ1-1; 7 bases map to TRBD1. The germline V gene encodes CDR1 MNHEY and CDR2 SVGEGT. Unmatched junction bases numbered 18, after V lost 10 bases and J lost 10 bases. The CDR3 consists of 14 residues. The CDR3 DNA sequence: TGTGCCACACGCAAGACGACAGGGTTAATTCGAGCTTTCTTT. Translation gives CATRKTTGLIRAFF.

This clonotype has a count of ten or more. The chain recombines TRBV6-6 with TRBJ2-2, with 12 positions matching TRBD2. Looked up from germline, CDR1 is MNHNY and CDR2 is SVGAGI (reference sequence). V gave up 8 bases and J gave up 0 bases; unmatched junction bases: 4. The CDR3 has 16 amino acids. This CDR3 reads CASSGLAGTNTGELFF. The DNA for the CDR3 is TGTGCCAGCTCTGGACTAGCGGGAACGAACACCGGGGAGCTGTTTTTT.